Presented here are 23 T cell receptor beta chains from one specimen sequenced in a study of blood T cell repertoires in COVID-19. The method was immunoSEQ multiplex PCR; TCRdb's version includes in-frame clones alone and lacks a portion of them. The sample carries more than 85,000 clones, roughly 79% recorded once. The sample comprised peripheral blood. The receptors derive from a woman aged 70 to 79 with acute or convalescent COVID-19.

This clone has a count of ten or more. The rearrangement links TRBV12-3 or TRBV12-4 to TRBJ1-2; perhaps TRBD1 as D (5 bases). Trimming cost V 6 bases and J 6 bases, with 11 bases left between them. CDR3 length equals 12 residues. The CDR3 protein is CASSADTDGYTF. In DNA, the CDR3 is TGTGCCAGCAGCGCGGACACCGATGGCTACACCTTC.

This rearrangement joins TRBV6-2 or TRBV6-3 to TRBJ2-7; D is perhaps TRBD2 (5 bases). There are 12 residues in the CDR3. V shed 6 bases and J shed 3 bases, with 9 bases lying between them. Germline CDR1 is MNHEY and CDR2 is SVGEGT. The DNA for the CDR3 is TGTGCCAGCAGCCCAACTAGCTACGAGCAGTACTTC. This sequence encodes CASSPTSYEQYF.

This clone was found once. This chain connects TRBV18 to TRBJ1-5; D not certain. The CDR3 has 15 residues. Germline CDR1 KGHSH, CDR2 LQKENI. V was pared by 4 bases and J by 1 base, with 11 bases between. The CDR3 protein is CASSQLGGSNQPQHF. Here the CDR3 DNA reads TGTGCCAGCTCACAGCTCGGAGGAAGCAATCAGCCCCAGCATTTT. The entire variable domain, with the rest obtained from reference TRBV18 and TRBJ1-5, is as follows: NAGVMQNPRHLVRRRGQEARLRCSPMKGHSHVYWYRQLPEEGLKFMVYLQKENIIDESGMPKERFSAEFPKEGPSILRIQQVVRGDSAAYFCASSQLGGSNQPQHFGDGTRLSIL.

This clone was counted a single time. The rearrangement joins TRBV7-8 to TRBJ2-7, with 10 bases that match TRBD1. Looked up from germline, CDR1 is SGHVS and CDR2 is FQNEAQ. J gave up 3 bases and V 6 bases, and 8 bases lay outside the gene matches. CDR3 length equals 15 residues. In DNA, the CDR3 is TGTGCCAGCAGACAACCGGGACAGGGGATCTACGAGCAGTACTTC. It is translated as CASRQPGQGIYEQYF.

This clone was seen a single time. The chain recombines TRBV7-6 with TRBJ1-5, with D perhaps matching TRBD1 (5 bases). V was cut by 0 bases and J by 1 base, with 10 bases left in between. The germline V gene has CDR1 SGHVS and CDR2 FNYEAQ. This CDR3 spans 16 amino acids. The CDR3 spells CASSLAGTRSNQPQHF. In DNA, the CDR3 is TGTGCCAGCAGCTTAGCGGGGACTCGGAGCAATCAGCCCCAGCATTTT.

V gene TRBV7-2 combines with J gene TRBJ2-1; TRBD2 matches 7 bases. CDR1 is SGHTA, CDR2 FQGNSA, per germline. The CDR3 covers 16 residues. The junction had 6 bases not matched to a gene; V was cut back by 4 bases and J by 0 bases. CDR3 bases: TGTGCCAGCAGCTACGGACTAGGATTCTCCTACAATGAGCAGTTCTTC. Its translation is CASSYGLGFSYNEQFF.

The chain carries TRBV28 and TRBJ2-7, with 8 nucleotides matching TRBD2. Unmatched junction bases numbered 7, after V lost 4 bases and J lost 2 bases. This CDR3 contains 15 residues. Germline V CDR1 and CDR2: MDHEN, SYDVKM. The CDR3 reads CASSYRTSQAYEQYF. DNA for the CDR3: TGTGCCAGCAGTTATCGGACTAGCCAAGCCTACGAGCAGTACTTC.

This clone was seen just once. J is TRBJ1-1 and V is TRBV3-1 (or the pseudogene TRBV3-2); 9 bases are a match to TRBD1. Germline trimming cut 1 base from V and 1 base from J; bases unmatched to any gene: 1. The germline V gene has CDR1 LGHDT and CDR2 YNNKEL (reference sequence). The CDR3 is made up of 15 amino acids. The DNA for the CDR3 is TGTGCCAGCAGCCAAGCGGACAGGGGGAACACTGAAGCTTTCTTT. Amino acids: CASSQADRGNTEAFF.

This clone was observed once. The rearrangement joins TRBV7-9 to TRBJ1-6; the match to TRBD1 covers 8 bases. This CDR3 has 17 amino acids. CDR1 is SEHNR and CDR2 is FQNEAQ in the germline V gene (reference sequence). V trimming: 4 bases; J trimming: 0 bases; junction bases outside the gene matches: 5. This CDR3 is CASSSDRGSSYNSPLHF. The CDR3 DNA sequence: TGTGCCAGCAGCTCAGACAGGGGAAGCTCCTATAATTCACCCCTCCACTTT.

The CDR3 protein is CASTWTGVRSDYGYTF. As DNA, the CDR3 is TGTGCCAGCACCTGGACAGGGGTACGGAGTGACTATGGCTACACCTTC. The J gene is TRBJ1-2, the V gene TRBV28; 9 bases align to TRBD1. The V and J ends lost 7 bases and 3 bases, in that order; junction bases with no gene match: 12. The V gene's germline CDR1 is MDHEN and CDR2 SYDVKM. The CDR3 is made up of 16 amino acids.

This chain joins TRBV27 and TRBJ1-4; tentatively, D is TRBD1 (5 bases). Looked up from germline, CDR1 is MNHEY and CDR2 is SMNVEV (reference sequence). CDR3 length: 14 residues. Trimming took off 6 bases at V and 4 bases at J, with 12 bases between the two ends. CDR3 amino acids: CASSAGTYNEKLFF. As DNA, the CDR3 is TGTGCCAGCAGCGCCGGGACTTATAATGAAAAACTGTTTTTT.

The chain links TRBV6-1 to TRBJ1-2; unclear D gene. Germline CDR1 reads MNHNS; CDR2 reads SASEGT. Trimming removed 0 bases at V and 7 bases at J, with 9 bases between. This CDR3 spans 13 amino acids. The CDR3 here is CASSEASRGGYTF. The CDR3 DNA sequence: TGTGCCAGCAGTGAAGCAAGCAGAGGTGGCTACACCTTC.

In DNA form, the CDR3 reads TGCAGCGTTGTTCCCCTCGCGGCTAGCGGCTACCAAGAGACCCAGTACTTC. Protein product: CSVVPLAASGYQETQYF. The chain uses TRBV29-1 and TRBJ2-5; TRBD2 matches 7 bases. Trimming at V came to 4 bases and at J to 0 bases, leaving 14 bases not matched to a gene. This CDR3 contains 17 residues. Germline lookup yields CDR1 SQVTM and CDR2 ANQGSEA.

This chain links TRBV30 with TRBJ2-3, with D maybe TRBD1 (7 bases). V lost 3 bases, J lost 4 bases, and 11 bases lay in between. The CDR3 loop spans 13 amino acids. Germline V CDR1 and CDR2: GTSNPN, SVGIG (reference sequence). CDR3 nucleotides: TGTGCCTGGAGGGCCAGGGGGGCAGATACGCAGTATTTT. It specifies CAWRARGADTQYF.

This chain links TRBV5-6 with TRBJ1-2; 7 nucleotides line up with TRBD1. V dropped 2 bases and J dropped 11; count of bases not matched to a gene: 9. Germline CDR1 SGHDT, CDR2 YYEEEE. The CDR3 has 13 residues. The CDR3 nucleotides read TGTGCCAGCAGCTTTTCGACAGGGAGGTCTTACACCTTC. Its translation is CASSFSTGRSYTF.

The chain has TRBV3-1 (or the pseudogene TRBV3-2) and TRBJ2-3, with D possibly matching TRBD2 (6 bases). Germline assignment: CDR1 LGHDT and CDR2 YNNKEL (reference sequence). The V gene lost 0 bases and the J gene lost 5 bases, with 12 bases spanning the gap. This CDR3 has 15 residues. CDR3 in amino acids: CASSQDRGLIDTQYF. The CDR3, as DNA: TGTGCCAGCAGCCAAGATCGGGGGTTAATAGATACGCAGTATTTT.

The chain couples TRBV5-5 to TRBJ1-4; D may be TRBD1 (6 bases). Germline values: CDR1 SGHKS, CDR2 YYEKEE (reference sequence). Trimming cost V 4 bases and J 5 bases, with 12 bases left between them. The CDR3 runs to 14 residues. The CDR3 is CASSLGQTNEKLFF. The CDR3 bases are TGTGCCAGCAGCCTCGGACAGACGAATGAAAAACTGTTTTTT. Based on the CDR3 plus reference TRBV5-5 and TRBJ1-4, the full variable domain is DAGVTQSPTHLIKTRGQQVTLRCSPISGHKSVSWYQQVLGQGPQFIFQYYEKEERGRGNFPDRFSARQFPNYSSELNVNALLLGDSALYLCASSLGQTNEKLFFGSGTQLSVL.

CDR3 amino acids: CASSQGGLGTYNEQFF. CDR3 nucleotide sequence: TGCGCCAGCAGCCAAGGGGGACTAGGAACTTACAATGAGCAGTTCTTC. The chain carries TRBV4-3 and TRBJ2-1; 8 bases fit TRBD2. This CDR3 spans 16 amino acids. CDR1 is LGHNA, CDR2 YSLEER, per germline. J lost 4 bases, V lost 1 base, and 6 bases had no gene match.

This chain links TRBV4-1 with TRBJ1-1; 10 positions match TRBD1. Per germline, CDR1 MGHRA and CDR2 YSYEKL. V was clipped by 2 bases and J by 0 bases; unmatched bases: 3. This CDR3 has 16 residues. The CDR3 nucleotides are TGCGCCAGCAGCCAACCGGGACAGGGGATGAACACTGAAGCTTTCTTT. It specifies CASSQPGQGMNTEAFF.

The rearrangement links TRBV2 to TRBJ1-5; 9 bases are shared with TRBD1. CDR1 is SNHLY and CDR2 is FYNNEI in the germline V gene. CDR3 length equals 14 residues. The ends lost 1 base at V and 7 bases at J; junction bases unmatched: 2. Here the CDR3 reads CASSEETGGQPQHF. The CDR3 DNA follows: TGTGCCAGCAGTGAAGAAACAGGGGGCCAGCCCCAGCATTTT.

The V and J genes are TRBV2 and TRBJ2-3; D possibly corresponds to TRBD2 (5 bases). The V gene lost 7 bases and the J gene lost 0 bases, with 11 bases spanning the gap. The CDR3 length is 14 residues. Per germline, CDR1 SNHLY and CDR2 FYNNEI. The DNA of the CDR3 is TGTGCCAGCACGAGGGCGGCTAGCACAGATACGCAGTATTTT. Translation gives CASTRAASTDTQYF.

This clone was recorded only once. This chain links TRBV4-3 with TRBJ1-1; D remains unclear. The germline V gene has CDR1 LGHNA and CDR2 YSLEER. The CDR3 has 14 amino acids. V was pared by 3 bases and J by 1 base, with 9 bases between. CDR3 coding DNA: TGCGCCAGCAGCCACCAGGCGGGGAACACTGAAGCTTTCTTT. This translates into CASSHQAGNTEAFF.

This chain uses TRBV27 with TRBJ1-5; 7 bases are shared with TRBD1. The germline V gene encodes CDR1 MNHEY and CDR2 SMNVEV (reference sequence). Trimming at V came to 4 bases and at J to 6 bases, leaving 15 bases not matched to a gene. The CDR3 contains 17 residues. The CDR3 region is CASSSIGSGTGAQPQHF. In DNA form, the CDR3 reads TGTGCCAGCAGTTCTATAGGGTCCGGTACAGGGGCTCAGCCCCAGCATTTT.